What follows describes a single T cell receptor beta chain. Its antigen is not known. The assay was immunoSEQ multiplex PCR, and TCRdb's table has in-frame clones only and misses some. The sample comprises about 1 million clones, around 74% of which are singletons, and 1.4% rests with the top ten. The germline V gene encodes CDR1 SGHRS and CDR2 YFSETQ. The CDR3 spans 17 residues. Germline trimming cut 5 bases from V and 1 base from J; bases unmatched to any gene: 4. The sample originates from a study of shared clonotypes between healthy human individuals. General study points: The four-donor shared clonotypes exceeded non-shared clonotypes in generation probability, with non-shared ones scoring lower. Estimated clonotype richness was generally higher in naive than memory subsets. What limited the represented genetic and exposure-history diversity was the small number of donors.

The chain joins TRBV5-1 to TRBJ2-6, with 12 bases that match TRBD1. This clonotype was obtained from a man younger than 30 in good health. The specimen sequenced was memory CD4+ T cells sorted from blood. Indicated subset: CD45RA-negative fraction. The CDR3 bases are TGCGCCAGCAGGGGGACAGGGGGCGGGTCTGGGGCCAACGTCCTGACTTTC. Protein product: CASRGTGGGSGANVLTF.